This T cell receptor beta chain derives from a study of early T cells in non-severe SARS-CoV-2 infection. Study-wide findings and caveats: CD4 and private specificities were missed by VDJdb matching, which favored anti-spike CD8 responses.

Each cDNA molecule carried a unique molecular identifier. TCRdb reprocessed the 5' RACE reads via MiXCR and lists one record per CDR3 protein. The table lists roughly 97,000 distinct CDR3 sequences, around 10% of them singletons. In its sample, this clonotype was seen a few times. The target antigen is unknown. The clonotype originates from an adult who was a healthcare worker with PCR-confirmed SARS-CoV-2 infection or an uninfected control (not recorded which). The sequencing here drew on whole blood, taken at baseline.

The CDR3 DNA reads as TGTGCCAGCAGCTCCTCAGCGGGAGGAGGGGTTACGCAGTATTTT. It specifies CASSSSAGGGVTQYF. The genes are TRBV7-2 and TRBJ2-3, with TRBD2 identical over 9 bases. This CDR3 contains 15 residues. After removal of 4 bases from V and 8 bases from J, the junction contained 10 bases not matched to a gene. Germline CDR1 reads SGHTA; CDR2 reads FQGNSA.